Presented here are 18 T cell receptor beta chains from one specimen sequenced in a study of PD-L1 blockade in urothelial cancer. Specified time point: pretreatment peripheral blood. The table came from immunoSEQ multiplex PCR; TCRdb's copy has only in-frame clones and leaves some out. The profile shows some 63,000 clones, roughly 76% of them singletons. The source material was PBMCs, sampled around atezolizumab (anti-PD-L1) treatment. Receptors were obtained from a man aged 65-85 years with urothelial cancer.

J is TRBJ1-2 and V is TRBV2; TRBD1 matches 7 bases. V lost 7 bases, J lost 3 bases, and 5 bases stayed unmatched. CDR3 length: 13 residues. Germline-derived CDR1 and CDR2 are SNHLY and FYNNEI. The CDR3 sequence is CASKEQGHYGYTF. The CDR3 DNA sequence: TGTGCCAGCAAGGAACAGGGGCACTATGGCTACACCTTC.

The J gene is TRBJ2-1, the V gene TRBV7-8, with D perhaps TRBD2 (6 bases). CDR3 size: 14 residues. V was pared by 2 bases and J by 3 bases, with 8 bases between. CDR1 is SGHVS and CDR2 is FQNEAQ in the germline V gene. The DNA of the CDR3 is TGTGCCAGCAGCTTAACGGGGGTCTACAATGAGCAGTTCTTC. This codes for CASSLTGVYNEQFF.

The chain uses TRBV5-1 and TRBJ2-2; 8 bases fit TRBD1. V shed 4 bases, J shed 1 base, and the junction held 3 bases outside the gene matches. CDR1 and CDR2 (germline): SGHRS, YFSETQ. The CDR3 contains 15 residues. CDR3: CASSAGTGNTGELFF. In nucleotides, the CDR3 is TGCGCCAGCAGCGCCGGGACAGGGAACACCGGGGAGCTGTTTTTT. Together with reference TRBV5-1 and TRBJ2-2, the CDR3 gives the full variable domain: KAGVTQTPRYLIKTRGQQVTLSCSPISGHRSVSWYQQTPGQGLQFLFEYFSETQRNKGNFPGRFSGRQFSNSRSEMNVSTLELGDSALYLCASSAGTGNTGELFFGEGSRLTVL.

This rearrangement joins TRBV19 to TRBJ2-5; unclear D gene. Trimming took off 0 bases at V and 0 bases at J, with 8 bases between the two ends. The CDR3 covers 15 residues. Germline CDR1 LNHDA, CDR2 SQIVND (reference sequence). Here the CDR3 DNA reads TGTGCCAGTAGTATAGATGAGGAGCACCAAGAGACCCAGTACTTC. Protein product: CASSIDEEHQETQYF.

V usage is TRBV25-1 and J usage is TRBJ2-5, with 11 positions matching TRBD2. Germline V gene data show CDR1 as MGHDK and CDR2 as SYGVNS. V was clipped by 10 bases and J by 0 bases; unmatched bases: 4. This CDR3 spans 14 amino acids. The CDR3 protein is CATEGLADQETQYF. DNA of the CDR3: TGTGCCACCGAGGGACTAGCGGACCAAGAGACCCAGTACTTC.

This clone was seen just once. The chain links TRBV21-1 to TRBJ1-5; the table assigns TRBD1, which was not confirmed against the DNA. TRBV21-1 constitutes a pseudogene. The CDR3 sequence is 14 residues long. This CDR3 is CASSKAQSNQPQHF. The CDR3 DNA is TGTGCCAGCAGCAAAGCCCAGTCTAATCAGCCCCAGCATTTT.

The chain joins TRBV5-6 to TRBJ2-3, with D possibly being TRBD1 (5 bases). Between the trimmed V and J ends, which lost 0 bases and 2 bases, there was a span of 19 bases. In germline, CDR1 is SGHDT, CDR2 YYEEEE. This CDR3 contains 18 residues. The CDR3 bases are TGTGCCAGCAGCTTGGCCCCAGAGGTGGGGCGACCCACAGATACGCAGTATTTT. Translating gives CASSLAPEVGRPTDTQYF.

V is TRBV4-1 and J is TRBJ2-1, with 10 bases aligning to TRBD2. CDR1 is MGHRA and CDR2 is YSYEKL in the germline V gene. The CDR3 has 18 residues. Losses at the gene ends were 3 bases for V and 3 bases for J; bases not matched to a gene: 11. The CDR3 region has the DNA TGCGCCAGCAGCCACCCATCGGCTAGCGGGGGACTCTACAATGAGCAGTTCTTC. The encoded protein is CASSHPSASGGLYNEQFF.

The chain joins TRBV19 to TRBJ1-1; tentatively, D is TRBD1 (5 bases). Germline V gene sequence: CDR1 LNHDA, CDR2 SQIVND (reference sequence). V was trimmed by 6 bases and J by 2 bases, leaving 7 bases between them. This CDR3 is built from 12 residues. The CDR3 region has the DNA TGTGCCAGTAGCAGGGTCAACACTGAAGCTTTCTTT. Translated, it gives CASSRVNTEAFF.

The chain links TRBV10-2 to TRBJ2-1; 10 bases map to TRBD1. The CDR3 spans 18 residues. The V gene end was trimmed by 5 bases and the J gene end by 6 bases; junction bases not matched to a gene: 16. CDR1 and CDR2 (germline): WSHSY, SAAADI. CDR3 protein: CASSLNLRGQGTVNEQFF. In DNA form, the CDR3 reads TGCGCCAGCAGTCTAAATCTTAGGGGACAGGGGACTGTCAATGAGCAGTTCTTC.

V usage is TRBV5-1 and J usage is TRBJ2-7; 7 bases align to TRBD1. With V trimmed by 4 bases and J by 2 bases, 9 bases remained unmatched. Germline V gene lookup returns CDR1 SGHRS and CDR2 YFSETQ. This CDR3 has 15 amino acids. The CDR3 bases are TGCGCCAGCAGCCCCTCGGGACAGCCAGCCTACGAGCAGTACTTC. Translating gives CASSPSGQPAYEQYF. Together with reference TRBV5-1 and TRBJ2-7, the CDR3 gives the full variable domain: KAGVTQTPRYLIKTRGQQVTLSCSPISGHRSVSWYQQTPGQGLQFLFEYFSETQRNKGNFPGRFSGRQFSNSRSEMNVSTLELGDSALYLCASSPSGQPAYEQYFGPGTRLTVT.

This chain joins TRBV6-5 and TRBJ1-2, with D perhaps TRBD1 (5 bases). Germline-derived CDR1 and CDR2 are MNHEY and SVGAGI. Trimming removed 2 bases at V and 8 bases at J, with 12 bases between. The length of the CDR3 is 13 residues. In DNA form, the CDR3 reads TGTGCCAGCAGTTACGACAGCCTTGAGGGCTACACCTTC. Its translation: CASSYDSLEGYTF.

J is TRBJ2-5 and V is TRBV7-9; 7 nucleotides line up with TRBD1. V lost 5 bases and J lost 2; bases outside the gene matches: 5. The length of the CDR3 is 14 residues. Per the germline V gene, CDR1 is SEHNR and CDR2 is FQNEAQ (reference sequence). CDR3 bases: TGTGCCAGCAGCCGGGGACAGCAGCAAGAGACCCAGTACTTC. The encoded protein is CASSRGQQQETQYF. The whole variable domain, filled in from reference TRBV7-9 and TRBJ2-5, reads DTGVSQNPRHKITKRGQNVTFRCDPISEHNRLYWYRQTLGQGPEFLTYFQNEAQLEKSRLLSDRFSAERPKGSFSTLEIQRTEQGDSAMYLCASSRGQQQETQYFGPGTRLLVL.

The chain uses TRBV19 and TRBJ2-2, with D tentatively TRBD2 (5 bases). Trimming removed 10 bases from V and 1 base from J, with 10 bases in between. This CDR3 comprises 13 residues. Germline loops: CDR1 LNHDA, CDR2 SQIVND (reference sequence). The CDR3 DNA sequence: TGTGCCACCTTGGACTGGAACACCGGGGAGCTGTTTTTT. Translation: CATLDWNTGELFF.

This chain connects TRBV6-5 to TRBJ2-3, with a possible D match to TRBD1 (6 bases). This CDR3 comprises 12 residues. Trimming removed 5 bases at V and 4 bases at J, with 7 bases between. Per germline, CDR1 MNHEY and CDR2 SVGAGI. CDR3 residues: CASSTGPDTQYF. CDR3 coding DNA: TGTGCCAGCAGTACAGGGCCAGATACGCAGTATTTT.

CDR3 region: CASSPYSAGNTEAFF. CDR3 DNA sequence: TGTGCCAGCAGCCCTTACTCGGCGGGGAACACTGAAGCTTTCTTT. The chain couples TRBV7-2 to TRBJ1-1; D not resolved. This CDR3 has 15 amino acids. The V end was cut by 5 bases, the J end by 1 base, with 14 bases between. Germline V CDR1 and CDR2: SGHTA, FQGNSA.

Sample share makes this clone medium-sized (0.01 to 0.1%). The chain has TRBV27 and TRBJ1-2; 7 bases are a match to TRBD1. The germline gives CDR1 MNHEY, CDR2 SMNVEV (reference sequence). After removal of 2 bases from V and 4 bases from J, the junction contained 4 bases not matched to a gene. The CDR3 sequence is 14 residues long. The CDR3 coding sequence is TGTGCCAGCAGTTTACATGGGACAGCCTATGGCTACACCTTC. Translated: CASSLHGTAYGYTF.

Written as DNA, the CDR3 is TGCGCCAGCAGCTCGGTTGGAGCAGCCAACACTGAAGCTTTCTTT. It specifies CASSSVGAANTEAFF. This sequence joins TRBV5-1 and TRBJ1-1, with D unresolved. Germline loops: CDR1 SGHRS, CDR2 YFSETQ. V dropped 3 bases and J dropped 2 bases, with 14 bases sitting between them. The CDR3 runs 15 residues.